What follows are 27 T cell receptor beta chains derived from one specimen sequenced in a study of T cell repertoires in cytomegalovirus infection. MiXCR was run by TCRdb on the reads, yielding one entry per CDR3 protein. Counted here are 150,000 to 200,000 distinct CDR3 sequences, approximately 15% occurring once; the ten biggest clones make up about a quarter. Material: PBMCs. These receptors originate from a human donor in good health (CMV status not recorded). Some clones in this sample may be carry-over from other donors' samples.

The gene calls are TRBV27 and TRBJ2-5; 7 nucleotides line up with TRBD2. V trimming: 0 bases; J trimming: 0 bases; junction bases outside the gene matches: 4. Germline V gene sequence: CDR1 MNHEY, CDR2 SMNVEV (reference sequence). This CDR3 has 16 residues. The CDR3 DNA reads as TGTGCCAGCAGTTTATCTGCGGGGGAATACCAAGAGACCCAGTACTTC. It yields the protein CASSLSAGEYQETQYF.

This chain joins TRBV4-1 and TRBJ1-1; no clear D. This CDR3 spans 15 amino acids. Trimming took 0 bases from V and 2 from J, leaving 10 bases between them. Looked up from germline, CDR1 is MGHRA and CDR2 is YSYEKL. The CDR3 region is CASSQERAANTEAFF. DNA of the CDR3: TGCGCCAGCAGCCAAGAACGGGCAGCAAACACTGAAGCTTTCTTT.

This rearrangement joins TRBV10-3 to TRBJ2-4, with 9 nucleotides matching TRBD1. This CDR3 comprises 13 residues. V dropped 3 bases and J dropped 9; count of bases not matched to a gene: 3. From germline, CDR1 is ENHRY and CDR2 SYGVKD. CDR3 loop: CAISDPTGGIQYF. CDR3 nucleotides: TGTGCCATCAGTGACCCGACAGGGGGCATTCAGTACTTC.

This clonotype was recorded a few times. This chain joins TRBV14 and TRBJ1-1; TRBD1 matches 7 bases. Per the germline V gene, CDR1 is SGHDN and CDR2 is FVKESK. The CDR3 covers 14 residues. The trim removed 1 base at V and 4 bases at J, leaving 3 bases unmatched. The CDR3 reads CASSQVSGGTEAFF. The CDR3 bases are TGTGCCAGCAGCCAAGTGTCAGGGGGCACTGAAGCTTTCTTT.

The rearrangement links TRBV6-2 or TRBV6-3 to TRBJ2-7; the D gene is possibly TRBD1 (7 bases). Germline V gene lookup returns CDR1 MNHEY and CDR2 SVGEGT. There are 15 residues in the CDR3. Trimming removed 6 bases at V and 0 bases at J, with 15 bases between. CDR3 DNA sequence: TGTGCCAGCAGATGGACAGGAGGGGACTCCTACGAGCAGTACTTC. Residues: CASRWTGGDSYEQYF.

This clonotype was found a few times. The V call is TRBV20-1, the J call TRBJ2-5; TRBD1 matches at 7 bases. The CDR3 covers 18 residues. Trimming removed 3 bases from V and 3 bases from J; junction bases left unmatched: 19. From germline, CDR1 is DFQATT and CDR2 SNEGSKA (reference sequence). CDR3 residues: CSAREFRQGVIGKETQYF. In nucleotides, the CDR3 is TGCAGTGCTAGGGAATTCCGACAGGGTGTGATTGGAAAAGAGACCCAGTACTTC.

This clonotype was seen only a few times. V is TRBV15 and J is TRBJ1-6, with 8 positions matching TRBD1. CDR3 length: 14 amino acids. Trimming at V came to 0 bases and at J to 10 bases, leaving 2 bases not matched to a gene. Germline loops: CDR1 LNHNV, CDR2 YYDKDF (reference sequence). The CDR3 coding sequence is TGTGCCACCAGCAGAGAGGCAGGGGGCTCACCCCTCCACTTT. This encodes CATSREAGGSPLHF. Supplemented by reference TRBV15 and TRBJ1-6, the full variable domain reads DAMVIQNPRYQVTQFGKPVTLSCSQTLNHNVMYWYQQKSSQAPKLLFHYYDKDFNNEADTPDNFQSRRPNTSFCFLDIRSPGLGDTAMYLCATSREAGGSPLHFGNGTRLTVT.

This clonotype was observed many times. This chain uses TRBV7-2 with TRBJ2-3; D possibly corresponds to TRBD2 (5 bases). V lost 2 bases and J lost 2, with 14 bases in between. The CDR3 consists of 16 residues. Germline V gene data show CDR1 as SGHTA and CDR2 as FQGNSA. CDR3 amino acids: CASSLSSTGITDTQYF. The CDR3 DNA reads TGTGCCAGCAGCTTAAGTTCGACGGGGATCACAGATACGCAGTATTTT.

This clonotype showed up just a few times. This chain joins TRBV29-1 and TRBJ1-1; D not certain. The V end was cut by 4 bases, the J end by 3 bases, with 6 bases between. From germline, CDR1 is SQVTM and CDR2 ANQGSEA. The CDR3 is made up of 11 amino acids. CDR3 protein: CSVGRDTEAFF. The CDR3 coding sequence is TGCAGCGTTGGTCGAGACACTGAAGCTTTCTTT.

The chain has TRBV28 and TRBJ2-2, with D perhaps TRBD2 (5 bases). The CDR3 totals 14 residues. Germline V gene sequence: CDR1 MDHEN, CDR2 SYDVKM. With 1 base removed from V and 4 bases from J, the gap between germline ends came to 7 bases. The CDR3 DNA is TGTGCCAGCAGTTTATTCACTAGCACCGGGGAGCTGTTTTTT. It specifies CASSLFTSTGELFF.

This clonotype was observed a few times. The chain recombines TRBV7-6 with TRBJ2-3; D is undetermined. V lost 3 bases to trimming and J lost 2 bases, with 15 bases between them. This CDR3 has 16 amino acids. The germline V gene has CDR1 SGHVS and CDR2 FNYEAQ. CDR3 sequence (DNA): TGTGCCAGCAGCTTGGTTGTAGGGCAGATCACAGATACGCAGTATTTT. It encodes CASSLVVGQITDTQYF.

This clonotype was observed many times. The gene calls are TRBV10-3 and TRBJ2-1; D perhaps matches TRBD1 (5 bases). From germline, CDR1 is ENHRY and CDR2 SYGVKD. The V end was cut by 2 bases, the J end by 3 bases, with 14 bases between. This CDR3 contains 16 residues. CDR3 DNA sequence: TGTGCCATCAGTGAGCCGCCAGGACACCTCTACAATGAGCAGTTCTTC. Protein sequence: CAISEPPGHLYNEQFF.

This clonotype has ten or more counts. The CDR3: CASSIGTGVEAFF. The CDR3 bases are TGTGCCAGCAGCATCGGGACAGGGGTTGAAGCTTTCTTT. V is TRBV7-9 and J is TRBJ1-1; the match to TRBD1 covers 10 bases. This CDR3 region has 13 residues. The V gene end was trimmed by 5 bases and the J gene end by 7 bases; junction bases not matched to a gene: 4. The germline V gene encodes CDR1 SEHNR and CDR2 FQNEAQ (reference sequence).

Many counts were recorded for this clonotype. The V gene is TRBV7-8, the J gene TRBJ2-1; 9 nucleotides align to TRBD2. V dropped 0 bases and J dropped 7; count of bases not matched to a gene: 7. CDR1 and CDR2 (germline): SGHVS, FQNEAQ. The CDR3 runs to 16 residues. CDR3 DNA: TGTGCCAGCAGCTTAGCGAGTGGTAGCGGGGGAAATGAGCAGTTCTTC. This encodes CASSLASGSGGNEQFF. Supplemented by reference TRBV7-8 and TRBJ2-1, the full variable domain reads GAGVSQSPRYKVAKRGQDVALRCDPISGHVSLFWYQQALGQGPEFLTYFQNEAQLDKSGLPSDRFFAERPEGSVSTLKIQRTQQEDSAVYLCASSLASGSGGNEQFFGPGTRLTVL.

The chain uses TRBV29-1 and TRBJ2-7; D not certain. V was cut by 6 bases and J by 0 bases, with 9 bases left in between. The CDR3 extends over 12 amino acids. Germline V CDR1 and CDR2: SQVTM, ANQGSEA. CDR3 in DNA: TGCAGCGTAATAAGCATCTCCTACGAGCAGTACTTC. Protein: CSVISISYEQYF.

This clonotype was found a few times. The rearrangement uses TRBV11-3 and TRBJ2-5; D possibly corresponds to TRBD2 (5 bases). CDR1 is SGHNT and CDR2 is YENEEA in the germline V gene. The ends were cut back, 2 bases at V and 2 bases at J, with 15 bases in the middle. This CDR3 region has 16 residues. For the CDR3, the DNA is TGTGCCAGCAGCTTAAATTCATTCGGGAATCAAGAGACCCAGTACTTC. It specifies CASSLNSFGNQETQYF.

This clonotype was counted only a few times. This chain links TRBV5-5 with TRBJ2-5, with D uncertain. CDR3 length: 14 amino acids. In germline, CDR1 is SGHKS, CDR2 YYEKEE (reference sequence). Trimming stripped 8 bases from V and 5 bases from J, with 19 bases between. CDR3 region: CASAGPRSTETQYF. In nucleotides, the CDR3 is TGTGCCAGTGCCGGGCCCAGATCTACGGAGACCCAGTACTTC.

This clonotype was recorded a few times. The chain links TRBV28 to TRBJ2-1; TRBD2 matches 12 bases. The J segment lost 8 bases and the V segment lost 6 bases, leaving 5 bases of the junction unmatched. Germline CDR1 is MDHEN and CDR2 is SYDVKM. The CDR3 contains 14 residues. CDR3 residues: CASRELAGGYEQFF. The CDR3 nucleotides read TGTGCCAGCAGAGAACTAGCGGGAGGATATGAGCAGTTCTTC.

This clonotype was seen many times. V and J are TRBV7-2 and TRBJ2-1, with D perhaps assigned TRBD1 or TRBD2 (5 bases each). This CDR3 has 14 amino acids. CDR1 and CDR2 from the germline V gene are SGHTA and FQGNSA. V lost 5 bases, J lost 12 bases, and 20 bases lay in between. The CDR3 nucleotides read TGTGCCAGCAGCGTCAAAGCCGGGACCCGTAGGCAGTTCTTC. Its protein product is CASSVKAGTRRQFF.

There are a few counts of this clonotype. V and J are TRBV29-1 and TRBJ1-2; D uncertain. The ends were cut back, 4 bases at V and 8 bases at J, with 11 bases in the middle. The CDR3 contains 11 residues. Per germline, CDR1 SQVTM and CDR2 ANQGSEA. This CDR3 is CSVGPTPGYTF. The CDR3 nucleotides read TGCAGCGTTGGGCCAACCCCGGGCTACACCTTC.

Many counts were recorded for this clonotype. The V gene is TRBV2, the J gene TRBJ2-7; possible D gene TRBD1, 6 bases. CDR3 length: 15 amino acids. Deletions cut 4 bases from V and 0 bases from J, with 13 bases between. Germline CDR1 and CDR2: SNHLY and FYNNEI. Here the CDR3 DNA reads TGTGCCAGCAGTGGCATGTACAGGGCCTCCTACGAGCAGTACTTC. Encoded protein: CASSGMYRASYEQYF.

The CDR3 spells CASSYWNTGELFF. The DNA of the CDR3 is TGTGCCAGCAGTTACTGGAACACCGGGGAGCTGTTTTTT. The chain links TRBV6-2 or TRBV6-3 to TRBJ2-2; no clear D gene. Trimming left V 1 base short and J 1 base short, with 1 base between. This CDR3 region has 13 residues. Germline values: CDR1 MNHEY, CDR2 SVGEGT.

This clonotype was seen more than once but under ten times. J is TRBJ2-3 and V is TRBV7-9; 10 bases line up with TRBD2. The CDR3 runs 18 residues. Germline CDR1 SEHNR, CDR2 FQNEAQ (reference sequence). The trim removed 4 bases at V and 4 bases at J, leaving 14 bases unmatched. The CDR3 bases are TGTGCCAGCAGCTCCAGGCCGCCCCTAGCGGGGGCATCAGATACGCAGTATTTT. This codes for CASSSRPPLAGASDTQYF. Full variable domain (rest looked up from reference TRBV7-9 and TRBJ2-3): DTGVSQNPRHKITKRGQNVTFRCDPISEHNRLYWYRQTLGQGPEFLTYFQNEAQLEKSRLLSDRFSAERPKGSFSTLEIQRTEQGDSAMYLCASSSRPPLAGASDTQYFGPGTRLTVL.

Ten or more counts support this clonotype. V gene TRBV7-3 combines with J gene TRBJ2-2, with D unclear. Trimming left V 1 base short and J 4 bases short, with 7 bases between. Germline V gives CDR1 SGHTA, CDR2 FQGTGA. The CDR3 length is 14 residues. Here the CDR3 DNA reads TGTGCCAGCAGCTTAAGCGCTAGCACCGGGGAGCTGTTTTTT. Translation gives CASSLSASTGELFF.

This clonotype has a count of ten or more. The chain combines TRBV7-2 with TRBJ1-1; unclear D gene. This CDR3 region has 12 residues. Germline V gene lookup returns CDR1 SGHTA and CDR2 FQGNSA. V dropped 3 bases and J dropped 6 bases, with 8 bases sitting between them. CDR3 bases: TGTGCCAGCAGCTTTACGAGCGCTGAAGCTTTCTTT. Protein product: CASSFTSAEAFF.

As for this clonotype: This may come from a read error, since a much larger clone is one base off. This chain links TRBV12-3 or TRBV12-4 with TRBJ2-5, with 9 bases aligning to TRBD2. The CDR3 has 15 amino acids. The CDR3 sequence is CASSLRPSGVETQCF. The CDR3 DNA sequence: TGTGCCAGCAGTTTAAGGCCTAGCGGGGTAGAGACCCAGTGCTTC.

The V call is TRBV19, the J call TRBJ2-1; 9 positions agree with TRBD2. After removal of 1 base from V and 6 bases from J, the junction contained 4 bases not matched to a gene. Germline V gene lookup returns CDR1 LNHDA and CDR2 SQIVND (reference sequence). CDR3 length equals 15 residues. The CDR3 sequence is CASSIGLAGFNEQFF. The CDR3 DNA sequence: TGTGCCAGTAGTATAGGGCTAGCGGGGTTCAATGAGCAGTTCTTC.